This record concerns one T cell receptor (beta chain) sequence. The method was immunoSEQ multiplex PCR; TCRdb's version includes in-frame clones alone and lacks a portion of them. The table records 160,000 or so clones, approximately 82% of them present only once. The data derive from a study of blood T cell repertoires in COVID-19. In the study overall: Donors in the United States, Italy and Spain gave samples during acute or convalescent COVID-19. Nucleic acid was either cDNA or gDNA, and it came from T cells, B-cell-depleted T cells, or PBMCs.

Between the trimmed V and J ends, which lost 1 base and 6 bases, there was a span of 8 bases. This CDR3 has 13 amino acids. Germline assignment: CDR1 LNHNV and CDR2 YYDKDF (reference sequence). The chain uses TRBV15 and TRBJ2-3, with D possibly TRBD1 on 5 matching bases. The TCR comes from a man between 70 and 80 years old who had recovered from COVID-19. Source material: peripheral blood. CDR3: CATSRGYRDTQYF. The CDR3 region has the DNA TGTGCCACCAGCAGAGGGTACAGGGATACGCAGTATTTT.